This entry lists 5 T cell receptor beta chains sequenced from one sample in a study of blood T cell repertoires in COVID-19. The method was immunoSEQ multiplex PCR; TCRdb's version includes in-frame clones alone and lacks a portion of them. The sample comprises just over 250,000 clones, around 90% of which are singletons, and roughly 10% rests with the top ten. What was sequenced was peripheral blood. The origin of the receptors is a woman in her 70s with COVID-19, enrolled during active disease.

The rearrangement uses TRBV3-1 (or the pseudogene TRBV3-2) and TRBJ1-2; 10 nucleotides match TRBD1. The trim removed 5 bases at V and 7 bases at J, leaving 10 bases unmatched. The CDR3 runs 15 residues. Germline-derived CDR1 and CDR2 are LGHDT and YNNKEL (reference sequence). The CDR3 region has the DNA TGTGCCAGCAGCAAAGTAGGGACAGGGGTGGCTGGCTACACCTTC. Translating gives CASSKVGTGVAGYTF.

This chain links TRBV9 with TRBJ1-6; the D is unclear. V lost 4 bases to trimming and J lost 7 bases, with 12 bases between them. Germline V lookup: CDR1 SGDLS, CDR2 YYNGEE. This CDR3 region has 14 residues. The CDR3 DNA is TGTGCCAGCAGCCAGACGGGAAACAATTCACCCCTCCACTTT. It yields the protein CASSQTGNNSPLHF.

V is TRBV28 and J is TRBJ2-1, with 13 bases matching TRBD2. This CDR3 comprises 15 residues. Per germline, CDR1 MDHEN and CDR2 SYDVKM. Germline trimming cut 6 bases from V and 7 bases from J; bases unmatched to any gene: 6. The CDR3 DNA reads as TGTGCCAGCAGACTAGGACTAGCGGGAGCGAATGAGCAGTTCTTC. Protein sequence: CASRLGLAGANEQFF.

This clone was observed a single time. The chain recombines TRBV7-2 with TRBJ1-6; the D is unclear. From germline, CDR1 is SGHTA and CDR2 FQGNSA. V was shortened by 1 base and J by 9 bases, with 4 bases between the two germline ends. This CDR3 region has 12 residues. In DNA, the CDR3 is TGTGCCAGCAGCTTAGAGCGTTCACCCCTCCACTTT. This sequence encodes CASSLERSPLHF.

The chain carries TRBV19 and TRBJ1-2, with unresolved D. The CDR3 is made up of 13 amino acids. In germline, CDR1 is LNHDA, CDR2 SQIVND (reference sequence). Deletions cut 5 bases from V and 1 base from J, with 8 bases between. The CDR3 loop is CASSLSVNYGYTF. The CDR3 DNA follows: TGTGCCAGTAGTTTATCTGTTAACTATGGCTACACCTTC.